This TCR beta chain derives from a study of identical twins. Overall study findings and caveats: Out-of-frame beta sequences exhibited a weaker degree of excess twin sharing.

The authors used template switching to add a universal primer site and gave cDNA unique molecular identifiers. TCRdb passed the 5' RACE reads through MiXCR, listing each CDR3 protein once. The sample holds approximately 350,000 distinct CDR3 sequences; 10% to 15% are singletons and the top ten take around 7.2%. This clonotype was picked up a small number of times. Its antigen is unidentified. The V gene lost 2 bases and the J gene lost 0 bases, with 9 bases spanning the gap. There are 15 residues in the CDR3. Germline V gene data show CDR1 as MNHEY and CDR2 as SVGAGI. This same sample was also taken into another study, of yellow fever vaccine responses in identical twins.

Sequencing input: CD8+ T cells sorted from blood. The source is a woman between 18 and 30 years old in good health. The gene calls are TRBV6-5 and TRBJ2-3, with a tentative D call TRBD2 (5 bases). The CDR3 sequence: CASSYTGSSTDTQYF. CDR3 nucleotide sequence: TGTGCCAGCAGTTACACGGGGAGTAGCACAGATACGCAGTATTTT.